The T cell receptor (beta chain) under discussion was sequenced for a study of T cells after yellow fever vaccination. Study-level background: SMART-Seq v4 Ultra Low Input handled preparation of low-cell-number fractions.

UMIs and a universal primer site were added when TCR cDNA was made by 5'RACE template switching. TCRdb used MiXCR to reprocess the 5' RACE reads, holding one entry per CDR3 protein. The table includes 300,000 or so distinct CDR3 sequences, approximately 10% detected once. Study results and limitations: Subsequent booster samples again held most clones from primary vaccination (96% CD4, over 80% CD8). Although the secondary response was weaker, it peaked faster, at day 5 versus 15.

This clonotype was counted many times. The antigen is not known. The sequence was obtained from a man aged 18 to 29 who received the YFV17D yellow fever vaccine. The sample consisted of CD4+ T cells sorted from PBMCs, taken 5 days after the yellow fever booster vaccination.

The CDR3 nucleotides read TGTGCCAGCAGCTATCCTCCGGGACTAGGGACCGGGGAGCTGTTTTTT. Amino acid sequence: CASSYPPGLGTGELFF. The chain combines TRBV28 with TRBJ2-2; 8 bases are shared with TRBD2. The trim removed 6 bases at V and 5 bases at J, leaving 11 bases unmatched. Germline loops: CDR1 MDHEN, CDR2 SYDVKM. The CDR3 totals 16 residues.